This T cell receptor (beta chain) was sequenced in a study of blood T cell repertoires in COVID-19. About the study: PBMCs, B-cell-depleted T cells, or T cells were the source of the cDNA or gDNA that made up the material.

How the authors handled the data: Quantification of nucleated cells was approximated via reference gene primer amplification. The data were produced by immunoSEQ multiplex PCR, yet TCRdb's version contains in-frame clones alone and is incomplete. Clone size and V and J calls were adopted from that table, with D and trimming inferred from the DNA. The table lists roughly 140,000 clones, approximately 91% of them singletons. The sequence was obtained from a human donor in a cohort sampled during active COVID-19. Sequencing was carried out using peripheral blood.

The chain's CDR3 is CASSQDRSTRGYTF. In nucleotides, the CDR3 is TGCGCCAGCAGCCAAGACCGTTCAACTAGAGGCTACACCTTC. This rearrangement joins TRBV4-3 to TRBJ1-2; D not certain. Germline CDR1 and CDR2: LGHNA and YSLEER. CDR3 length: 14 residues. V lost 0 bases and J 8 bases, leaving 13 bases between the germline ends.